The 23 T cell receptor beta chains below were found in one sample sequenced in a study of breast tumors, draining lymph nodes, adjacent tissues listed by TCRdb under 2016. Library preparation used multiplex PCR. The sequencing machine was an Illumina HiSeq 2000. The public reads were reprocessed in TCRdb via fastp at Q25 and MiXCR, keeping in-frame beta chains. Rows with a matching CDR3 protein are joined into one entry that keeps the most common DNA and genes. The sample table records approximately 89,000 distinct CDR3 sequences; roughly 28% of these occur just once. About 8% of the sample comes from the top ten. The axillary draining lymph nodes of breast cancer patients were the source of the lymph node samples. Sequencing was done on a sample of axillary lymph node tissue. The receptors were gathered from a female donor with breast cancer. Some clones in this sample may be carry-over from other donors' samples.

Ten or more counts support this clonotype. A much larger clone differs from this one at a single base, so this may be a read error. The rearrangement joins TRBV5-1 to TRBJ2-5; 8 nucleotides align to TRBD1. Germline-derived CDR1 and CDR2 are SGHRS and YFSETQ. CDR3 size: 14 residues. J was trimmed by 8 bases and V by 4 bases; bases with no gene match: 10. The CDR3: CASSLDRVGDTQYF. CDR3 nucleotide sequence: TGCGCCAGCAGCCTGGACAGGGTTGGAGACACCCAGTACTTC.

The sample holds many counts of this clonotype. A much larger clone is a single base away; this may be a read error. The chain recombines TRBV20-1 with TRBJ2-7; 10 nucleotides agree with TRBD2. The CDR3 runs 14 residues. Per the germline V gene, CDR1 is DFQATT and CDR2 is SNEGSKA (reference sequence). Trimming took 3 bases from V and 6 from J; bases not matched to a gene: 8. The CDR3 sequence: CSASPLAGASEQYF. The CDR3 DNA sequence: TGCAGTGCTAGCCCCCTAGCGGGAGCCTCCGAGCAGTACTTC.

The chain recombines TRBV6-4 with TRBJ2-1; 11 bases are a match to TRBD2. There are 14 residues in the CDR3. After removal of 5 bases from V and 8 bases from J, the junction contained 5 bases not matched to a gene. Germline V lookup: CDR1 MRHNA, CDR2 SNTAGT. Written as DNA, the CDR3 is TGTGCCAGCAGTTACTTAGCGGGAGGGGATGAGCAGTTCTTC. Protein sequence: CASSYLAGGDEQFF.

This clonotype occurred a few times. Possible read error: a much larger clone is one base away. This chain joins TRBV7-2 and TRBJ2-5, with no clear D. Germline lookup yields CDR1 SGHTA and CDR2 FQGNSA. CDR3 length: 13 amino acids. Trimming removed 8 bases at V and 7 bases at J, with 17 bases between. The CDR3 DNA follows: TGTGCCAGCGGTTCAGCCCTTCCGCCGACCCAGTACTTC. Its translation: CASGSALPPTQYF. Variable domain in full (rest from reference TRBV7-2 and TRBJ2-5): GAGVSQSPSNKVTEKGKDVELRCDPISGHTALYWYRQSLGQGLEFLIYFQGNSAPDKSGLPSDRFSAERTGGSVSTLTIQRTQQEDSAVYLCASGSALPPTQYFGPGTRLLVL.

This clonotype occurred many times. The DNA for the CDR3 is TGCGCCAGCAGCTGGCGGCGGATAGCGGGAGAGACCCAGTACTTC. This encodes CASSWRRIAGETQYF. V usage is TRBV5-1 and J usage is TRBJ2-5; 7 bases are a match to TRBD2. In germline, CDR1 is SGHRS, CDR2 YFSETQ. This CDR3 comprises 15 residues. V shed 3 bases and J 4 bases; nucleotides not matched to a gene: 9.

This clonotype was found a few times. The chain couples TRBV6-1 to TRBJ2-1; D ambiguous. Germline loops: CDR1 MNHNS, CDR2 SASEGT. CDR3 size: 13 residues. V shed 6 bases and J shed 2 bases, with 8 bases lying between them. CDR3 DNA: TGTGCCAGCAGACCCCGGGCCTACAATGAGCAGTTCTTC. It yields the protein CASRPRAYNEQFF.

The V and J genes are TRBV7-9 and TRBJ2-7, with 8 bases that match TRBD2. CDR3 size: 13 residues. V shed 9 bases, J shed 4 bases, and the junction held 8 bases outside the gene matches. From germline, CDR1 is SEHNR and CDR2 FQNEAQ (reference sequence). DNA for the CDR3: TGTGCCAGTCTAACTAGCGGTCCATACGAGCAGTACTTC. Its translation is CASLTSGPYEQYF.

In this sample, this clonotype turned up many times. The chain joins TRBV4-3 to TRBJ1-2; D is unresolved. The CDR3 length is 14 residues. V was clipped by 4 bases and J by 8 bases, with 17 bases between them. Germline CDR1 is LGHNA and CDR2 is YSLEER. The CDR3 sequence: CASSPGRNVGGYTF. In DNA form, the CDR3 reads TGCGCCAGCAGCCCCGGACGTAACGTCGGGGGCTACACCTTC.

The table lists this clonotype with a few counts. CDR3 bases: TGTGCCAGCAGACCCGGGACAGGAATAGATACGCAGTATTTT. Protein: CASRPGTGIDTQYF. V and J are TRBV6-5 and TRBJ2-3; 8 bases are a match to TRBD1. CDR1 is MNHEY, CDR2 SVGAGI, per germline. V was pared by 6 bases and J by 5 bases, with 7 bases of the junction left unmatched. This CDR3 comprises 14 residues.

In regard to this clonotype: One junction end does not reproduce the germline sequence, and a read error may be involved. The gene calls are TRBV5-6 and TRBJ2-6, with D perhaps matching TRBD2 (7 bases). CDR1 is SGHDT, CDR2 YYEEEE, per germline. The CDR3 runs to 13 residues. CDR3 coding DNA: TGTGCCAGCACCCTGGGGGGGGCCTACGTCCTGACTTTC. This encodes CASTLGGAYVLTF. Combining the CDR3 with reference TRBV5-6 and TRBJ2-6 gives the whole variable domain DAGVTQSPTHLIKTRGQQVTLRCSPKSGHDTVSWYQQALGQGPQFIFQYYEEEERQRGNFPDRFSGHQFPNYSSELNVNALLLGDSALYLCASTLGGAYVLTFGAGSRLTVL.

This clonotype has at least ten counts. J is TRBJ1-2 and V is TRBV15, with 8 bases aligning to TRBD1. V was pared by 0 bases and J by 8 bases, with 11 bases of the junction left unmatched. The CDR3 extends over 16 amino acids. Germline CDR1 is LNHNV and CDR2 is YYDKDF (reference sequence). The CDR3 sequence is CATSRDTPTGVEGYTF. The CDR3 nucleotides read TGTGCCACCAGCAGAGATACCCCGACAGGGGTGGAAGGCTACACCTTC. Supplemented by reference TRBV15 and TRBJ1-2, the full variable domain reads DAMVIQNPRYQVTQFGKPVTLSCSQTLNHNVMYWYQQKSSQAPKLLFHYYDKDFNNEADTPDNFQSRRPNTSFCFLDIRSPGLGDTAMYLCATSRDTPTGVEGYTFGSGTRLTVV.

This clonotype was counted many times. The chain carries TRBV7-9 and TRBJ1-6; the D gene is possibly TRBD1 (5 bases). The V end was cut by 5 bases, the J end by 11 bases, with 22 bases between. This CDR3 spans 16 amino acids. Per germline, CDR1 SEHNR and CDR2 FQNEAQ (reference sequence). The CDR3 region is CASSPPGSGHQPPLHF. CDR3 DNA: TGTGCCAGCAGCCCCCCTGGGTCCGGACACCAACCACCCCTCCACTTT.

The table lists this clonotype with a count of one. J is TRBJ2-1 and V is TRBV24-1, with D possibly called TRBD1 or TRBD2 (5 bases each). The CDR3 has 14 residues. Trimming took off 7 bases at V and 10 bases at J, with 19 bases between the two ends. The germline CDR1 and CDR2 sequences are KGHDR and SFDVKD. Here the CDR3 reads CATRRDGQLSEQFF. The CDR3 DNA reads TGTGCCACCAGAAGGGACGGCCAGCTCTCCGAGCAGTTCTTC.

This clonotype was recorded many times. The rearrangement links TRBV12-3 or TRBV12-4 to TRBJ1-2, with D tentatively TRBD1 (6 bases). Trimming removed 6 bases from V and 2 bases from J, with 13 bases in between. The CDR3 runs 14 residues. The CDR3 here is CASREGGGNYGYTF. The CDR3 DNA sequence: TGTGCCAGCAGGGAGGGGGGGGGAAACTATGGCTACACCTTC.

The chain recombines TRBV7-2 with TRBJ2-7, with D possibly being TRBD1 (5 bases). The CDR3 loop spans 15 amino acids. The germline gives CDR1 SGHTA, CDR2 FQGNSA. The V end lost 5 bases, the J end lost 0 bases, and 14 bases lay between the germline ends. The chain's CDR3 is CASSIHPRASYEQYF. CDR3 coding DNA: TGTGCCAGCAGCATACATCCCAGGGCCTCCTACGAGCAGTACTTC.

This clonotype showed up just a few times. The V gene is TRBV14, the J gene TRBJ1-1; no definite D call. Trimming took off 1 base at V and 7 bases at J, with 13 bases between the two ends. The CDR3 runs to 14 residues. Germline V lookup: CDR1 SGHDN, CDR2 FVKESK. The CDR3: CASSQVRGIGEAFF. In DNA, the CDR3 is TGTGCCAGCAGCCAAGTTCGGGGTATCGGTGAAGCTTTCTTT.

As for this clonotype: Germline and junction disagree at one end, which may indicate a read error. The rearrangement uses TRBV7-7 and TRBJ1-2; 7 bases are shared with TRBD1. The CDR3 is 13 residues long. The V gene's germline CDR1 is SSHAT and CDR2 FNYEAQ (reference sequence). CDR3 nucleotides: TGTGCTAGCAAATCGGGACAGCCCTATGGCTACACCTTC. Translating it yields CASKSGQPYGYTF.

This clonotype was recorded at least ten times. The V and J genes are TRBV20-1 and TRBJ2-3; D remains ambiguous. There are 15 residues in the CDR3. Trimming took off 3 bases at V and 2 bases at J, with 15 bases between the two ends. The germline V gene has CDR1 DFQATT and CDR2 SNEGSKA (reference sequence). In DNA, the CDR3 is TGCAGTGCTAGTACCCCTTGGCTGGCCACAGATACGCAGTATTTT. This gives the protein CSASTPWLATDTQYF.

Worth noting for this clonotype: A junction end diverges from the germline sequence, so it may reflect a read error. CDR3 region: CASSRGSGNSPRHF. The CDR3, as DNA: TGTGCCAGTAGTCGGGGGTCAGGGAATTCACCCCGCCACTTT. The chain employs TRBV19 and TRBJ1-6, with D maybe TRBD1 (5 bases). The CDR3 loop spans 14 amino acids. Germline V CDR1 and CDR2: LNHDA, SQIVND (reference sequence).

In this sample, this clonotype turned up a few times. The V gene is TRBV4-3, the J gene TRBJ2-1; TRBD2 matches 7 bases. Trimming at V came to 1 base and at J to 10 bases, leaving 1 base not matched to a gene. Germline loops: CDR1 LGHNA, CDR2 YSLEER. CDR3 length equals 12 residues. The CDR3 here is CASSQVGGEQFF. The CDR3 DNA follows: TGCGCCAGCAGCCAAGTGGGGGGGGAGCAGTTCTTC.

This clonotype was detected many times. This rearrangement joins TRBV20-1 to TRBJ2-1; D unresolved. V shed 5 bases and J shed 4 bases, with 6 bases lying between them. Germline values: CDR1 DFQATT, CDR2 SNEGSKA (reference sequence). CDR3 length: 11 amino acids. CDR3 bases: TGCAGTGCTCCCTTGTACAATGAGCAGTTCTTC. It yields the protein CSAPLYNEQFF.

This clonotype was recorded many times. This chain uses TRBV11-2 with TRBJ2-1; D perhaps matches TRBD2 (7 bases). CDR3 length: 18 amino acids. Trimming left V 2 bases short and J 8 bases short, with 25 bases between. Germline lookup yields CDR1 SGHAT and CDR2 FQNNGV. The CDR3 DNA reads TGTGCCAGCAGCTTACCCGCTGTGGGGGGGGCCTCAATTTATGAGCAGTTCTTC. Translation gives CASSLPAVGGASIYEQFF.

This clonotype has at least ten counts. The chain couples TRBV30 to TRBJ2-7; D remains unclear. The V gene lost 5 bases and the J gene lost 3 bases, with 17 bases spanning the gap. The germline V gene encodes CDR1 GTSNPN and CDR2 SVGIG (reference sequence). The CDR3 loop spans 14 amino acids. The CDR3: CAWDPGLTNYEQYF. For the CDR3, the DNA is TGTGCCTGGGATCCGGGCCTAACTAACTACGAGCAGTACTTC.